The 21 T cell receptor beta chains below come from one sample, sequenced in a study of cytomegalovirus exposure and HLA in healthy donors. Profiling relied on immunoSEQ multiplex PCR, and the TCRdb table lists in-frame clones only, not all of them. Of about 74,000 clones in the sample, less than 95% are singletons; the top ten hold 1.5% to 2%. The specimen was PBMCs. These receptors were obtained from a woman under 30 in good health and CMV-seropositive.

CDR3 amino acids: CASSYARLTSGYGYTF. In DNA form, the CDR3 reads TGTGCCAGCAGTTATGCCAGACTTACTAGTGGCTATGGCTACACCTTC. The chain recombines TRBV6-5 with TRBJ1-2; the D is unclear. Germline V gives CDR1 MNHEY, CDR2 SVGAGI. CDR3 length: 16 residues. V gave up 3 bases and J gave up 4 bases, with 18 bases separating them.

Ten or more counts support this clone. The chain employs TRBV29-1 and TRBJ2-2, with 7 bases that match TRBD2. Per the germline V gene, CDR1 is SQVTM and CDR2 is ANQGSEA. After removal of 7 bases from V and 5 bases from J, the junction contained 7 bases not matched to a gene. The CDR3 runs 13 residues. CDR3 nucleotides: TGCAGCGGGGGGACTACAGCTACCGGGGAGCTGTTTTTT. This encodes CSGGTTATGELFF.

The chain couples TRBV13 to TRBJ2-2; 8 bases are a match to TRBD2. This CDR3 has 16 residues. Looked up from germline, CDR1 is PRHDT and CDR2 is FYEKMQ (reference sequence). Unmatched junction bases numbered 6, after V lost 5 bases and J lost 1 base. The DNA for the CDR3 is TGTGCCAGCAGCCCACGGGAGGGGGTGAACACCGGGGAGCTGTTTTTT. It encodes CASSPREGVNTGELFF.

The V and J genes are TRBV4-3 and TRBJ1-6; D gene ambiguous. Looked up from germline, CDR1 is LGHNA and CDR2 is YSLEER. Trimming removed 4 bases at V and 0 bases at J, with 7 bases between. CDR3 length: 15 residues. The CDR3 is CASSLSFSYNSPLHF. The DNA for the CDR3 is TGCGCCAGCAGCCTGTCGTTCTCCTATAATTCACCCCTCCACTTT.

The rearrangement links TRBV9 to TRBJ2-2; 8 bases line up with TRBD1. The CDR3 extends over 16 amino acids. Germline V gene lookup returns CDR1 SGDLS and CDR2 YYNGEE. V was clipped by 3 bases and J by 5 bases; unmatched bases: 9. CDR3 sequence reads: CASSAQGAGETGELFF. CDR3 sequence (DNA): TGTGCCAGCAGCGCGCAGGGGGCCGGGGAAACCGGGGAGCTGTTTTTT.

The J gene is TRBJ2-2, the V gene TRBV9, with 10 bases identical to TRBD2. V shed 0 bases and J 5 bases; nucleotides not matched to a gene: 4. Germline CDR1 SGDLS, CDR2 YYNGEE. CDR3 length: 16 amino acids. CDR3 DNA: TGTGCCAGCAGCGTAGGGATTAGCGGGAGGACCGGGGAGCTGTTTTTT. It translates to CASSVGISGRTGELFF.

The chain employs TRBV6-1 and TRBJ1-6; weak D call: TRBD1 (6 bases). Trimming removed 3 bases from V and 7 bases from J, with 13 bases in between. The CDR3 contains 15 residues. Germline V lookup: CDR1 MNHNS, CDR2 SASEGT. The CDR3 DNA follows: TGTGCCAGCAGTGAGGCGGGGGCTGGGAATTCACCCCTCCACTTT. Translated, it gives CASSEAGAGNSPLHF.

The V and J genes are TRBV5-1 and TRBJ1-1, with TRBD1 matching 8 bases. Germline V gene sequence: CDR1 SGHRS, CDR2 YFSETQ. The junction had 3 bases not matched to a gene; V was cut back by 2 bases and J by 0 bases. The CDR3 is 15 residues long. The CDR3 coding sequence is TGCGCCAGCAGCTTCGGGACAGGCTTGAACACTGAAGCTTTCTTT. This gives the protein CASSFGTGLNTEAFF.

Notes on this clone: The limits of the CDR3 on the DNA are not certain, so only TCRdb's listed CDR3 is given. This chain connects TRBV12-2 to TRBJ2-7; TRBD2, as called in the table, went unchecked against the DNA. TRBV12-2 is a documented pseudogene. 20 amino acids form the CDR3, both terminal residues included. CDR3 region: CASRPRVFGPGTSGSCEQYF.

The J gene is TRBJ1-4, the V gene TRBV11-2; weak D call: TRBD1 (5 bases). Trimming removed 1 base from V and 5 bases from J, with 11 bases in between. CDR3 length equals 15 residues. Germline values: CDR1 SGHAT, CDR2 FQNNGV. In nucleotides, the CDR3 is TGTGCCAGCAGCTTAGGGGGGGTCCCGAATGAAAAACTGTTTTTT. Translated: CASSLGGVPNEKLFF.

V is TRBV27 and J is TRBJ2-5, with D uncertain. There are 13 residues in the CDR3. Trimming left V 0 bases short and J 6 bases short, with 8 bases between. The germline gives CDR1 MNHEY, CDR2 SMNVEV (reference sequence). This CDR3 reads CASSLSGAQTQYF. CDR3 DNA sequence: TGTGCCAGCAGTTTATCGGGCGCGCAGACCCAGTACTTC.

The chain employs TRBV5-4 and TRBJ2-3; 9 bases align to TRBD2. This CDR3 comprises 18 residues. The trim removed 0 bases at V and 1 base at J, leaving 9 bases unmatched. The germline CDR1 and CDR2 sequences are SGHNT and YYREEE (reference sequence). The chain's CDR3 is CASSLELAGGRGTDTQYF. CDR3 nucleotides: TGTGCCAGCAGCTTGGAACTAGCGGGCGGGAGGGGCACAGATACGCAGTATTTT.

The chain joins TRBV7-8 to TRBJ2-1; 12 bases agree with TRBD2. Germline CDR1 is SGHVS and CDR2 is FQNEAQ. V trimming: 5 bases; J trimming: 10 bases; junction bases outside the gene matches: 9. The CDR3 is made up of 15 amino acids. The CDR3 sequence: CASSPRTSGIGEQFF. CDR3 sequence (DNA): TGTGCCAGCAGCCCGCGGACTAGCGGGATAGGAGAGCAGTTCTTC.

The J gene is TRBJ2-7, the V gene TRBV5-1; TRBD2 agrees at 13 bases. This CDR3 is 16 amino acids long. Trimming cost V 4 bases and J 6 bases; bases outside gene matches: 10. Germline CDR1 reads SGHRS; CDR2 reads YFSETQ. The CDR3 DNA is TGCGCCAGCAGCACTGGACTAGCGGGAGTTCTCGTCGAGCAGTACTTC. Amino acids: CASSTGLAGVLVEQYF.

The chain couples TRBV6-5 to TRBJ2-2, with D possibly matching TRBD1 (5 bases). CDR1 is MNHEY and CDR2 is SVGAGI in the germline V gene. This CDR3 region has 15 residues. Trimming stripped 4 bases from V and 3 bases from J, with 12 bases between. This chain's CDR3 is CASSSSDRHTGELFF. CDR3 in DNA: TGTGCCAGCAGTTCCTCAGACAGACACACCGGGGAGCTGTTTTTT.

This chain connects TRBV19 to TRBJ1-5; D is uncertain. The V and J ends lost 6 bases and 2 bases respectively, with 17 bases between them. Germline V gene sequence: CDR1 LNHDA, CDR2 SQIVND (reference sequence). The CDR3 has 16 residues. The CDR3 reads CASRVDRVSGNQPQHF. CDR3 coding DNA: TGTGCCAGTAGGGTCGATCGGGTTTCTGGCAATCAGCCCCAGCATTTT.

CDR3 DNA: TGCGCCAGCAGCTTGGGGGTCCCAGGGGAGGGCTACACCTTC. Translated: CASSLGVPGEGYTF. V gene TRBV5-1 combines with J gene TRBJ1-2; weak D call: TRBD1 (6 bases). V lost 0 bases and J 8 bases, leaving 14 bases between the germline ends. The length of the CDR3 is 14 residues. Germline CDR1 SGHRS, CDR2 YFSETQ.

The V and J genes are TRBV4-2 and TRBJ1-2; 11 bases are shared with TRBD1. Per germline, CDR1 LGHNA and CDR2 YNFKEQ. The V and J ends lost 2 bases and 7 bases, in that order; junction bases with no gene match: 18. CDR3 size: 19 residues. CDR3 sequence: CASSQPGIGTGGSDGGYTF. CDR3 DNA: TGTGCCAGCAGCCAACCGGGTATCGGGACAGGGGGATCGGATGGTGGCTACACCTTC.

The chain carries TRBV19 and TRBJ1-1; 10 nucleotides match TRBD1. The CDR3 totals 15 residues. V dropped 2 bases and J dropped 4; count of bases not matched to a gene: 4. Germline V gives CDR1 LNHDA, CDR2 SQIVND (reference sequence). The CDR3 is CASSIFGQGGTEAFF. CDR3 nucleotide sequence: TGTGCCAGTAGTATATTCGGACAGGGGGGCACTGAAGCTTTCTTT.

The CDR3 spells CASSGGQRGYTF. CDR3 nucleotide sequence: TGTGCCAGCAGTGGGGGACAGAGGGGCTACACCTTC. The rearrangement joins TRBV6-5 to TRBJ1-2; 7 nucleotides agree with TRBD1. Germline CDR1 MNHEY, CDR2 SVGAGI. The CDR3 consists of 12 residues. Trimming at V came to 5 bases and at J to 8 bases, leaving 5 bases not matched to a gene.

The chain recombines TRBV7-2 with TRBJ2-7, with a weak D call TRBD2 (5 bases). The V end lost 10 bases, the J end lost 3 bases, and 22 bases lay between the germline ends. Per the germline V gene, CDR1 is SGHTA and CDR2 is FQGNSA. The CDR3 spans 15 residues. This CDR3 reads CATTHLRASLYEQYF. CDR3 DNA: TGTGCCACCACTCATCTCCGGGCTAGCCTCTACGAGCAGTACTTC.